These T cell receptor beta chains were read from a single sample in a study of blood T cell repertoires in COVID-19. Clones were sequenced by immunoSEQ multiplex PCR, and TCRdb holds only the in-frame ones, with some missing. The sample consists of approximately 54,000 clones, more than 80% of them appearing once. Sequencing was done on a sample of peripheral blood. Source of these receptors: a woman aged 55-75 years with acute or convalescent COVID-19. Both conserved end residues are part of each CDR3. The D gene is left open where the match is weak. Rows may omit the clone size; those that give it use once, few, many or a size class.

clone_size: NA
v_call: TRBV6-5
j_call: TRBJ1-1
d_call: NA
cdr3_nt: TGTGCCAGCAGCCTGGGGGGGACCGCCTCTGAAGCTTTCTTT
cdr3_aa: CASSLGGTASEAFF

clone_size: NA
v_call: TRBV5-1
j_call: TRBJ2-1
d_call: NA
cdr3_nt: TGCGCCAGCAGCTTGCTGGGGGGATCCTACAATGAGCAGTTCTTC
cdr3_aa: CASSLLGGSYNEQFF

clone_size: NA
v_call: TRBV7-8
j_call: TRBJ1-5
d_call: NA
cdr3_nt: TGTGCCAGCAGCTTAGCCCTAGGGGATAGGAATTCGCCCCAGCATTTT
cdr3_aa: CASSLALGDRNSPQHF

clone_size: NA
v_call: TRBV28
j_call: TRBJ2-7
d_call: NA
cdr3_nt: TGTGCCAGCAGACCCCTGGACTCGGTGTACGAGCAGTACTTC
cdr3_aa: CASRPLDSVYEQYF

clone_size: NA
v_call: TRBV27
j_call: TRBJ1-5
d_call: TRBD1
cdr3_nt: TGTGCCAGCAGTCTGAACTGGGACAGGGGGCGTCAGCCCCAGCATTTT
cdr3_aa: CASSLNWDRGRQPQHF

clone_size: NA
v_call: TRBV7-2
j_call: TRBJ2-3
d_call: TRBD2
cdr3_nt: TGTGCCAGCAGCCTTGGCGGGGGGCCAGGAGGTACGCAGTATTTT
cdr3_aa: CASSLGGGPGGTQYF

clone_size: NA
v_call: TRBV30
j_call: TRBJ1-5
d_call: NA
cdr3_nt: TGTGCCTGGAGCGGAACGGGTCAGCCCCAGCATTTT
cdr3_aa: CAWSGTGQPQHF

clone_size: NA
v_call: TRBV19
j_call: TRBJ2-1
d_call: NA
cdr3_nt: TGTGCCAGTAGCCGGGGGGCATACAATGAGCAGTTCTTC
cdr3_aa: CASSRGAYNEQFF

clone_size: few
v_call: TRBV12-3/TRBV12-4
j_call: TRBJ2-7
d_call: NA
cdr3_nt: TGTGCCAGCAGTTCAGGGGCCTACGAGCAGTACTTC
cdr3_aa: CASSSGAYEQYF

clone_size: NA
v_call: TRBV16
j_call: TRBJ2-7
d_call: NA
cdr3_nt: TGTGCCAGCAGCCAATCCCAATCCCACGAGCAGTACTTC
cdr3_aa: CASSQSQSHEQYF

clone_size: NA
v_call: TRBV28
j_call: TRBJ1-1
d_call: NA
cdr3_nt: TGTGCCAGCAGCCAAGGGGGGGGGAACACTGAAGCTTTCTTT
cdr3_aa: CASSQGGGNTEAFF

clone_size: NA
v_call: TRBV6-5
j_call: TRBJ2-3
d_call: NA
cdr3_nt: TGTGCCAGCGGGATTGGGACTAGCACAGATACGCAGTATTTT
cdr3_aa: CASGIGTSTDTQYF

clone_size: once
v_call: TRBV5-4
j_call: TRBJ1-4
d_call: TRBD1
cdr3_nt: TGTGCCAGCAGCTGGGGGACAGGGCCTAATGAAAAACTGTTTTTT
cdr3_aa: CASSWGTGPNEKLFF

clone_size: NA
v_call: TRBV7-8
j_call: TRBJ2-5
d_call: TRBD1
cdr3_nt: TGTGCCAGCAGCCCAGACAGGGGAGAGACCCAGTACTTC
cdr3_aa: CASSPDRGETQYF

clone_size: few
v_call: TRBV30
j_call: TRBJ1-6
d_call: NA
cdr3_nt: TGTGCCTGGACCAGACAGTATGTCAATTCACCCCTCCACTTT
cdr3_aa: CAWTRQYVNSPLHF

clone_size: few
v_call: TRBV11-2
j_call: TRBJ1-2
d_call: TRBD1
cdr3_nt: TGTGCCAGCAGCTCCTCGACGACAGGGGACGGCTACACCTTC
cdr3_aa: CASSSSTTGDGYTF

clone_size: few
v_call: TRBV9
j_call: TRBJ1-1
d_call: NA
cdr3_nt: TGTGCCAGCAGCGTTTCTGGCATTACTGAAGCTTTCTTT
cdr3_aa: CASSVSGITEAFF

clone_size: once
v_call: TRBV13
j_call: TRBJ2-1
d_call: NA
cdr3_nt: TGTGCCAGCAGCTTTTATCTAGTGACGAATGAGCAGTTCTTC
cdr3_aa: CASSFYLVTNEQFF

clone_size: NA
v_call: TRBV2
j_call: TRBJ1-2
d_call: NA
cdr3_nt: TGTGCCAGCGGGGCATTGCCCTATGGCTACACCTTC
cdr3_aa: CASGALPYGYTF

clone_size: few
v_call: TRBV9
j_call: TRBJ2-4
d_call: NA
cdr3_nt: TGTGCCAGCAGCGTAGGAGGGGGTCCCCTAGCCAAAAACATTCAGTACTTC
cdr3_aa: CASSVGGGPLAKNIQYF

clone_size: NA
v_call: TRBV7-2
j_call: TRBJ2-2
d_call: TRBD2
cdr3_nt: TGTGCCAGCAGCGATGGGACTAGCTGGAACACCGGGGAGCTGTTTTTT
cdr3_aa: CASSDGTSWNTGELFF

clone_size: NA
v_call: TRBV5-1
j_call: TRBJ2-1
d_call: TRBD2
cdr3_nt: TGCGCCAGCAGCTTTTATAGCGGGGTCTACAATGAGCAGTTCTTC
cdr3_aa: CASSFYSGVYNEQFF

clone_size: NA
v_call: TRBV7-3
j_call: TRBJ1-1
d_call: NA
cdr3_nt: TGTGCCAGCAGCTTAATAGCCGACAGTGAAGCTTTCTTT
cdr3_aa: CASSLIADSEAFF

clone_size: NA
v_call: TRBV4-1
j_call: TRBJ1-1
d_call: NA
cdr3_nt: TGCGCCAGCAGCCAAGACCCCCTCTACAGGGCGGACACTGAAGCTTTCTTT
cdr3_aa: CASSQDPLYRADTEAFF

clone_size: NA
v_call: TRBV5-1
j_call: TRBJ1-1
d_call: NA
cdr3_nt: TGCGCCAGCAGCTTGGAAGTGGTCGGGAACACTGAAGCTTTCTTT
cdr3_aa: CASSLEVVGNTEAFF

clone_size: NA
v_call: TRBV15
j_call: TRBJ2-1
d_call: TRBD1
cdr3_nt: TGTGCCACCAGCAGAGGACAGGGTGTGGAGCAGTTCTTC
cdr3_aa: CATSRGQGVEQFF

clone_size: NA
v_call: TRBV6-5
j_call: TRBJ1-2
d_call: NA
cdr3_nt: TGTGCCAGCAGTTACTCGAACGGGGACAAAAAAAATGGCTACACCTTC
cdr3_aa: CASSYSNGDKKNGYTF

clone_size: once
v_call: TRBV3-1/TRBV3-2
j_call: TRBJ1-1
d_call: NA
cdr3_nt: TGTGCCAGCAGCTCCGAGGGTATGGCTTTCTTT
cdr3_aa: CASSSEGMAFF